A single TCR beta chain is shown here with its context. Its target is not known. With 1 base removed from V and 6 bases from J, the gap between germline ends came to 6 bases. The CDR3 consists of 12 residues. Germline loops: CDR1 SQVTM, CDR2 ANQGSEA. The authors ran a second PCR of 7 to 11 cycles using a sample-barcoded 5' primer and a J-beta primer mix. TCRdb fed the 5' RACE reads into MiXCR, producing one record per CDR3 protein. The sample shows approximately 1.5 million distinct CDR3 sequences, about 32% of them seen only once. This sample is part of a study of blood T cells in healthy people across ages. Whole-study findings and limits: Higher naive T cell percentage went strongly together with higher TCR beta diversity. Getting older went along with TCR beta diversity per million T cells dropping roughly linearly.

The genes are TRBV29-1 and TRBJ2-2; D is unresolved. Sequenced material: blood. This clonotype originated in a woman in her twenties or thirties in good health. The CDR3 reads CSVEALAGELFF. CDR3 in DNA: TGCAGCGTTGAAGCCCTAGCCGGGGAGCTGTTTTTT.